This TCR beta chain stems from a study of spatial heterogeneity in lung cancer. Study findings and constraints: Tracking of tumor mutation counts was seen in expanded intratumoral alpha and beta TCR counts.

Time point meaning: sample taken at primary tumor resection. CDR3 length: 15 residues. Trimming took off 2 bases at V and 1 base at J, with 9 bases between the two ends. Germline CDR1 and CDR2: SGHVS and FQNEAQ. From the 5' RACE reads, TCRdb called clonotypes with MiXCR, one entry per CDR3 protein. This sample has several thousand distinct CDR3 sequences, with 12% found just once. In this sample, this clonotype is medium-sized. The antigen is not known. This beta chain lies outside the target of a library built for alpha chains; its clone size means little. The TCR sequence derives from a male donor with early-stage non-small cell lung cancer. This chain links TRBV7-8 with TRBJ1-5; D is ambiguous. This specimen consisted of lung tumor tissue, obtained at surgery. This CDR3 is CASSLWGESNQPQHF. CDR3 DNA sequence: TGTGCCAGCAGCTTATGGGGAGAGAGCAATCAGCCCCAGCATTTT. Combining the CDR3 with reference TRBV7-8 and TRBJ1-5 gives the whole variable domain GAGVSQSPRYKVAKRGQDVALRCDPISGHVSLFWYQQALGQGPEFLTYFQNEAQLDKSGLPSDRFFAERPEGSVSTLKIQRTQQEDSAVYLCASSLWGESNQPQHFGDGTRLSIL.